The following is a TCR beta chain sequence with its context. The CDR3 is 14 residues long. Trimming at V came to 4 bases and at J to 7 bases, leaving 10 bases not matched to a gene. Germline V gene data show CDR1 as LGHDT and CDR2 as YNNKEL (reference sequence). This specimen belongs to a study of blood T cell repertoires in COVID-19. Study at large: Acute and convalescent COVID-19 specimens originated in the United States, Italy and Spain. T cells, B-cell-depleted T cells, or PBMCs provided the cDNA or gDNA that served as material.

Authors' data handling: Quantification of nucleated cells was approximated via reference gene primer amplification. TCRdb's table, derived via immunoSEQ multiplex PCR, lists solely in-frame clones and lacks some. V and J calls and clone size are given by that table; D and trimming were obtained from the DNA. The sample contains under 120,000 clones, over 75% of which appear only once. The chain employs TRBV3-1 (or the pseudogene TRBV3-2) and TRBJ2-7; 7 nucleotides align to TRBD1. The sequenced sample was peripheral blood. This TCR was recovered from a woman over 75 with acute or convalescent COVID-19. CDR3 nucleotide sequence: TGTGCCAGCAGCCCTAGACAGGGCCTCGGAGAGCAGTACTTC. Translating gives CASSPRQGLGEQYF.